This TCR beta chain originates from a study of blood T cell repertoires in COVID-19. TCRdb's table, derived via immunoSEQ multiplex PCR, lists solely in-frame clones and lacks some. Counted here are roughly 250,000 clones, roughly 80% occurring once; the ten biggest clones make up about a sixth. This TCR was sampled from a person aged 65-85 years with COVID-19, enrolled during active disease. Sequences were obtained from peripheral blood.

The CDR3 DNA is TGTGCCAGCAGTCTCATCCCAGGGAACACTGAAGCTTTCTTT. It codes for CASSLIPGNTEAFF. V is TRBV7-3 and J is TRBJ1-1; D unclear. Germline-derived CDR1 and CDR2 are SGHTA and FQGTGA. V was shortened by 6 bases and J by 1 base, with 12 bases between the two germline ends. This CDR3 comprises 14 residues. Filled out from reference TRBV7-3 and TRBJ1-1, the complete variable domain reads GAGVSQTPSNKVTEKGKYVELRCDPISGHTALYWYRQSLGQGPEFLIYFQGTGAADDSGLPNDRFFAVRPEGSVSTLKIQRTERGDSAVYLCASSLIPGNTEAFFGQGTRLTVV.